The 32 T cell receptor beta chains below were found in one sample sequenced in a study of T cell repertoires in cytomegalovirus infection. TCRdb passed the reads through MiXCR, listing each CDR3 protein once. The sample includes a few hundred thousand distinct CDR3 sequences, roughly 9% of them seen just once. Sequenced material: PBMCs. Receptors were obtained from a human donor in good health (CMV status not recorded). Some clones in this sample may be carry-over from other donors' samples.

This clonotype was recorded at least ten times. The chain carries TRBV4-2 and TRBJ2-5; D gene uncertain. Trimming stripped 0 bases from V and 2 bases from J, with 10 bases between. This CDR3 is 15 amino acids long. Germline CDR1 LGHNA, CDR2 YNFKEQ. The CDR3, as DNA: TGTGCCAGCAGCCAAGAACACCAGTTACAAGAGACCCAGTACTTC. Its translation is CASSQEHQLQETQYF.

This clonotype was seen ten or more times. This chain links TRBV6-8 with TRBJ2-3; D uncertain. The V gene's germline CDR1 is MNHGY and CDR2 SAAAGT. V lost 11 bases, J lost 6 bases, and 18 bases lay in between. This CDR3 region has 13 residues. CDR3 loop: CAGGRQQGDTQYF. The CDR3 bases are TGTGCCGGTGGAAGGCAGCAAGGCGATACGCAGTATTTT.

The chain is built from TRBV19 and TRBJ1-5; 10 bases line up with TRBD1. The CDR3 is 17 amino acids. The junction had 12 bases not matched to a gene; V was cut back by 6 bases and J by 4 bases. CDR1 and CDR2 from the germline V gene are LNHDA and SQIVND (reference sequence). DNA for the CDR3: TGTGCCAGTAGGAGTAGGGGACAGGGGCTTGGGAATCAGCCCCAGCATTTT. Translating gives CASRSRGQGLGNQPQHF. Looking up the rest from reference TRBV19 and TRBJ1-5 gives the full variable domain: DGGITQSPKYLFRKEGQNVTLSCEQNLNHDAMYWYRQDPGQGLRLIYYSQIVNDFQKGDIAEGYSVSREKKESFPLTVTSAQKNPTAFYLCASRSRGQGLGNQPQHFGDGTRLSIL.

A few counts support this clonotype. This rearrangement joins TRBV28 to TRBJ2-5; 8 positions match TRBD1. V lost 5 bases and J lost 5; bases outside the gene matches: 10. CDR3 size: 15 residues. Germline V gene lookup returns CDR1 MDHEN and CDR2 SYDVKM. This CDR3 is CASSPQWTGFETQYF. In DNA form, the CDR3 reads TGTGCCAGCAGTCCCCAATGGACAGGGTTCGAGACCCAGTACTTC. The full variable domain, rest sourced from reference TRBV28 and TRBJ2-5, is DVKVTQSSRYLVKRTGEKVFLECVQDMDHENMFWYRQDPGLGLRLIYFSYDVKMKEKGDIPEGYSVSREKKERFSLILESASTNQTSMYLCASSPQWTGFETQYFGPGTRLLVL.

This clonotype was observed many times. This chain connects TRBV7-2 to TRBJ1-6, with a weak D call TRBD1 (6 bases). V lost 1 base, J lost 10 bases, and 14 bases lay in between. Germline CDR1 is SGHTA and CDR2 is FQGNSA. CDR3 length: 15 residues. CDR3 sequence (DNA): TGTGCCAGCAGCTTAGGTGGGCAGGGGCCCTCACCCCTCCACTTT. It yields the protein CASSLGGQGPSPLHF.

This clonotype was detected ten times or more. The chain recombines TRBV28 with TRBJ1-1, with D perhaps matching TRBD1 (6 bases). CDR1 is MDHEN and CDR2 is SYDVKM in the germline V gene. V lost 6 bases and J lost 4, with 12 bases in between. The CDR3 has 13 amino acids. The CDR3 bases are TGTGCCAGCAGCCGAGGAGGGGGCACTGAAGCTTTCTTT. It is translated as CASSRGGGTEAFF.

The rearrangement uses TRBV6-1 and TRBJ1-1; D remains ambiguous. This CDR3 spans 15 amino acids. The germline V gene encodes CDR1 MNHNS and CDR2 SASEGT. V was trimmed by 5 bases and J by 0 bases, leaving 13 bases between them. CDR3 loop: CASSSKQLMNTEAFF. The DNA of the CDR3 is TGTGCCAGCAGTTCGAAACAGCTCATGAACACTGAAGCTTTCTTT.

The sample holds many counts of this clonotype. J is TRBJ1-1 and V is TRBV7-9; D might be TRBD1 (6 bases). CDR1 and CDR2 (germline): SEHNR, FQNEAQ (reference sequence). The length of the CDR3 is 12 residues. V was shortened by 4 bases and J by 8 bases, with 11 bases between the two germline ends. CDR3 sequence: CASSSSTGEAFF. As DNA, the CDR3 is TGTGCCAGCAGCTCGAGTACAGGGGAAGCTTTCTTT.

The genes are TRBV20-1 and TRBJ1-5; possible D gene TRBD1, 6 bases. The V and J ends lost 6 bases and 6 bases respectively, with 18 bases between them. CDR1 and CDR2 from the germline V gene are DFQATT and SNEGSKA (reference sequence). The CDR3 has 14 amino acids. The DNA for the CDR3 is TGCAGTGCGGAGGCACAGGGAGGGGTTCAGCCCCAGCATTTT. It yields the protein CSAEAQGGVQPQHF.

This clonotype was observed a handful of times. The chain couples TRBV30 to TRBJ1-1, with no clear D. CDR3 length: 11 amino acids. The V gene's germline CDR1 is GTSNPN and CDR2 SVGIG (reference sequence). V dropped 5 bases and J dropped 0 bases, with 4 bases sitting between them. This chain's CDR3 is CAWAVNTEAFF. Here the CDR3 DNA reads TGTGCCTGGGCAGTGAACACTGAAGCTTTCTTT.

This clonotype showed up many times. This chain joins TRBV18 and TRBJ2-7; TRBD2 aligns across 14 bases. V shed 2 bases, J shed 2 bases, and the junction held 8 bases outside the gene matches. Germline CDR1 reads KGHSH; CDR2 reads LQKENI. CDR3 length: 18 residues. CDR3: CASSPRGLAGVPPYEQYF. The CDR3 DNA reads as TGTGCCAGCTCACCAAGGGGACTAGCGGGAGTTCCCCCCTACGAGCAGTACTTC. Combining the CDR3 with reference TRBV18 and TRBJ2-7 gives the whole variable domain NAGVMQNPRHLVRRRGQEARLRCSPMKGHSHVYWYRQLPEEGLKFMVYLQKENIIDESGMPKERFSAEFPKEGPSILRIQQVVRGDSAAYFCASSPRGLAGVPPYEQYFGPGTRLTVT.

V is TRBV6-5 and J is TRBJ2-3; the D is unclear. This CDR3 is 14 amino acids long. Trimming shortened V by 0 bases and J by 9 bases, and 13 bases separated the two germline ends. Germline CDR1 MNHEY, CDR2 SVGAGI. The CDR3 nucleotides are TGTGCCAGCAGTTACTCGATCGGCCTTAGAACGCAGTATTTT. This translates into CASSYSIGLRTQYF.

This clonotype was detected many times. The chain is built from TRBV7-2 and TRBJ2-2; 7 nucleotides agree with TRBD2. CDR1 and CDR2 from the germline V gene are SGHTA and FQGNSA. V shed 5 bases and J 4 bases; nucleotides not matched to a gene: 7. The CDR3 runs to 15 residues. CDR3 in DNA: TGTGCCAGCAGCCCGACTGGGGGGGGCACCGGGGAGCTGTTTTTT. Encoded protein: CASSPTGGGTGELFF.

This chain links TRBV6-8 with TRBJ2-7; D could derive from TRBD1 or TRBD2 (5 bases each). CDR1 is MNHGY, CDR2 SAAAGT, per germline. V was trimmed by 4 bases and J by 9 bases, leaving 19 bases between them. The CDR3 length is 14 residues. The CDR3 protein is CASSWDRAGWGQYF. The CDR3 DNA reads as TGTGCCAGCAGTTGGGACCGAGCTGGTTGGGGGCAGTACTTC.

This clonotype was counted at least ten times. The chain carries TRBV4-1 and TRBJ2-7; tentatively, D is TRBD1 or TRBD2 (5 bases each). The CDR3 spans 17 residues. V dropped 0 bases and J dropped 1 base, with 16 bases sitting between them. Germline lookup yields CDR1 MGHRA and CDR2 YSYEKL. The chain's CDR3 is CASSQDQPGRMSYEQYF. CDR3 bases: TGCGCCAGCAGCCAAGATCAGCCAGGGAGAATGTCCTACGAGCAGTACTTC.

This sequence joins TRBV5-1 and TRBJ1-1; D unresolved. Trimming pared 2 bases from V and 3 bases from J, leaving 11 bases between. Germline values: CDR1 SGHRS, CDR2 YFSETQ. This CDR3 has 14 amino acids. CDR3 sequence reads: CASSFTVGDTEAFF. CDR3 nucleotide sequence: TGCGCCAGCAGCTTTACGGTTGGGGACACTGAAGCTTTCTTT.

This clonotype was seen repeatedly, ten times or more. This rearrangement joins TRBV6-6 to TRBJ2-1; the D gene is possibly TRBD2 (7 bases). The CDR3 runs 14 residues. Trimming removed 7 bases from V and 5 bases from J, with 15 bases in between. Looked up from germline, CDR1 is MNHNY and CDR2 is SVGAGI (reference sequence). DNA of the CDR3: TGTGCCAGCAACGCCGCGGGGGCCAACAATGAGCAGTTCTTC. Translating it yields CASNAAGANNEQFF.

Here the CDR3 DNA reads TGTGCCAGCAGTTACTCACCTCCCCCCTACTATAGCAATCAGCCCCAGCATTTT. Residues: CASSYSPPPYYSNQPQHF. The chain has TRBV6-5 and TRBJ1-5, with D unclear. The CDR3 is made up of 18 amino acids. Germline V gene lookup returns CDR1 MNHEY and CDR2 SVGAGI. The V end lost 0 bases, the J end lost 0 bases, and 15 bases lay between the germline ends.

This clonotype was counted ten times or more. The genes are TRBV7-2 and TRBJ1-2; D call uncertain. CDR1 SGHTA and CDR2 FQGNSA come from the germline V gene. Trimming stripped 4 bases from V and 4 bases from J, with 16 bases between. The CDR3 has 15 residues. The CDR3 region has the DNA TGTGCCAGCAGCTCTTGGACCGAGACTATCTATGGCTACACCTTC. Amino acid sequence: CASSSWTETIYGYTF.

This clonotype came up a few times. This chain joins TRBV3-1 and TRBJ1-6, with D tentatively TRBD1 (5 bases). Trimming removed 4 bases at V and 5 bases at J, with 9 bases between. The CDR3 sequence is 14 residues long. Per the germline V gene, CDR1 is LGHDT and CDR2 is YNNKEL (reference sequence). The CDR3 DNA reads TGTGCCAGCAGCCTACAGGCGGATAATTCACCCCTCCACTTT. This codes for CASSLQADNSPLHF. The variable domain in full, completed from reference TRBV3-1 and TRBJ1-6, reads DTAVSQTPKYLVTQMGNDKSIKCEQNLGHDTMYWYKQDSKKFLKIMFSYNNKELIINETVPNRFSPKSPDKAHLNLHINSLELGDSAVYFCASSLQADNSPLHFGNGTRLTVT.

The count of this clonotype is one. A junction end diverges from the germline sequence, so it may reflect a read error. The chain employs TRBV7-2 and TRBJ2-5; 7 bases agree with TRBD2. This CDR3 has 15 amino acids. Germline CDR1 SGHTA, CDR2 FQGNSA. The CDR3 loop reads CTSGLVRGVQETQYF. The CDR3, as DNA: TGTACCAGCGGCTTAGTCCGGGGGGTCCAAGAGACCCAGTACTTC. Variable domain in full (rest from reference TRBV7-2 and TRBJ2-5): GAGVSQSPSNKVTEKGKDVELRCDPISGHTALYWYRQSLGQGLEFLIYFQGNSAPDKSGLPSDRFSAERTGGSVSTLTIQRTQQEDSAVYLCTSGLVRGVQETQYFGPGTRLLVL.

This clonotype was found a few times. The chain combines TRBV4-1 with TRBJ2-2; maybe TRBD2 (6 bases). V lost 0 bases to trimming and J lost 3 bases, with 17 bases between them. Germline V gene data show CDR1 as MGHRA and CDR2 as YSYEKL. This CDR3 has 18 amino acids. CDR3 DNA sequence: TGCGCCAGCAGCCAAGATCCACGTGGGGGAGGAGACACCGGGGAGCTGTTTTTT. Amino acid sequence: CASSQDPRGGGDTGELFF.

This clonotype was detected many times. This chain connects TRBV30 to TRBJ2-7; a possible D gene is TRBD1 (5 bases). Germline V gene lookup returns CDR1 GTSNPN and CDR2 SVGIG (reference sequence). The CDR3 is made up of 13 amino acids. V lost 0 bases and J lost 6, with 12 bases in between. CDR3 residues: CAWSVMGLGEQYF. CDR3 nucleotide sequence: TGTGCCTGGAGTGTAATGGGGCTCGGCGAGCAGTACTTC.

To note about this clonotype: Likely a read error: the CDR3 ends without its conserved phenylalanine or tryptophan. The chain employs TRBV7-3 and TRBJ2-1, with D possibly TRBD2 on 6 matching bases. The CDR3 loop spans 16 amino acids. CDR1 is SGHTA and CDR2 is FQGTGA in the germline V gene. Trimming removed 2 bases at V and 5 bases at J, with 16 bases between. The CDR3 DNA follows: TGTGCCAGCAGCTTAGATCCCCCTGCGGGGAACAATGAGCAGTTCCTC. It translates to CASSLDPPAGNNEQFL.

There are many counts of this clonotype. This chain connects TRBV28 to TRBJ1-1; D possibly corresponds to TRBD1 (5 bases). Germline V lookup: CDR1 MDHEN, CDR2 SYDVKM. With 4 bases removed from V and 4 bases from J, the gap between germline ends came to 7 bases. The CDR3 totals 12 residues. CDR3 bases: TGTGCCAGCAGTTGGGGGTCCACTGAAGCTTTCTTT. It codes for CASSWGSTEAFF.

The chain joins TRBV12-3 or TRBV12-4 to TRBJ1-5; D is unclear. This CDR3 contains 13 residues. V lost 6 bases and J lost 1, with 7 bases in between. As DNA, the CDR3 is TGTGCCAGCAGGAGGACCAGCAATCAGCCCCAGCATTTT. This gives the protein CASRRTSNQPQHF.

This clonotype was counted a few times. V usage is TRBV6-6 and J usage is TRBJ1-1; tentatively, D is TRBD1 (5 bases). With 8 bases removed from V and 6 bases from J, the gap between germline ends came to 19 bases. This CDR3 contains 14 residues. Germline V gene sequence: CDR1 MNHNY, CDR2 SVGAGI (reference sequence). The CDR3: CASRSGRVNPEAFF. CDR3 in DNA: TGTGCCAGCCGCAGTGGCAGGGTAAACCCTGAAGCTTTCTTT.

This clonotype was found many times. The CDR3 is CASSLTGTDTQYF. CDR3 bases: TGTGCCAGCAGCTTGACAGGGACAGATACGCAGTATTTT. The chain joins TRBV7-2 to TRBJ2-3; 7 bases are shared with TRBD1. Germline assignment: CDR1 SGHTA and CDR2 FQGNSA. V shed 3 bases, J shed 3 bases, and the junction held 0 bases outside the gene matches. The length of the CDR3 is 13 residues.

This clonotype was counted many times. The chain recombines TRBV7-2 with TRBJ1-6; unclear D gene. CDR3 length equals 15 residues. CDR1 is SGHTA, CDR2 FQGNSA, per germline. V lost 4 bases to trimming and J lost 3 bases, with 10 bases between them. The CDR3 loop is CASSSTDNYNSPLHF. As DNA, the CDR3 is TGTGCCAGCAGCTCCACTGACAACTATAATTCACCCCTCCACTTT.

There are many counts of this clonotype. The CDR3 DNA reads TGTGCCAGCAGCTTAGGGCTAGCGGCCGGGGAGCTGTTTTTT. Its translation: CASSLGLAAGELFF. The chain recombines TRBV7-2 with TRBJ2-2; 7 bases map to TRBD2. The CDR3 extends over 14 amino acids. V lost 1 base to trimming and J lost 6 bases; unmatched junction nucleotides: 2. CDR1 and CDR2 (germline): SGHTA, FQGNSA.

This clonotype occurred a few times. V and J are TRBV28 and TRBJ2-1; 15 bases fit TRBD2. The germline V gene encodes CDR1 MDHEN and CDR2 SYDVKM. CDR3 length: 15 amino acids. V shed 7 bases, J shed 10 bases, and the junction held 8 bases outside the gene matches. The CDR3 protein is CASTPGTSGRREQFF. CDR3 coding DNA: TGTGCCAGCACTCCCGGGACTAGCGGGAGGAGGGAGCAGTTCTTC.

The CDR3 DNA reads TGTGCCAGCAGCTCACCTTTAGGAGGGGTTAGCACTGAAGCTTTCTTT. Amino acid sequence: CASSSPLGGVSTEAFF. The V gene is TRBV7-2, the J gene TRBJ1-1; weak D call: TRBD1 (5 bases). Germline V CDR1 and CDR2: SGHTA, FQGNSA. The V and J ends lost 4 bases and 4 bases respectively, with 19 bases between them. This CDR3 has 16 amino acids. The variable domain in full, with the rest retrieved from reference TRBV7-2 and TRBJ1-1, is GAGVSQSPSNKVTEKGKDVELRCDPISGHTALYWYRQSLGQGLEFLIYFQGNSAPDKSGLPSDRFSAERTGGSVSTLTIQRTQQEDSAVYLCASSSPLGGVSTEAFFGQGTRLTVV.